These 11 T cell receptor beta chains share one sample of origin, sequenced in a study of T and B cells in COVID-19 patients. Blood genomic DNA input for TRB amplification was 250-500 ng. Multiplex PCR with BIOMED2 TRB-A/B primer pools amplified TRB rearrangements. Each CDR3 protein gets one entry after TCRdb re-called the multiplex PCR reads with MiXCR. The sample contains fewer than 25,000 distinct CDR3 sequences, approximately 28% of which appear only once. What was sequenced was blood. These receptors were obtained from a human donor who had recovered from COVID-19.

The chain combines TRBV12-3 or TRBV12-4 with TRBJ1-2, with 8 bases identical to TRBD1. Trimming at V came to 7 bases and at J to 2 bases, leaving 6 bases not matched to a gene. This CDR3 spans 14 amino acids. The CDR3 protein is CASTSTGVNYGYTF. For the CDR3, the DNA is TGTGCCAGCACCTCGACAGGGGTCAACTATGGCTACACCTTC.

This clonotype is categorized as medium-sized. The chain employs TRBV19 and TRBJ2-2; D may be TRBD2 (6 bases). Trimming took off 5 bases at V and 3 bases at J, with 13 bases between the two ends. The CDR3 runs to 15 residues. The germline CDR1 and CDR2 sequences are LNHDA and SQIVND (reference sequence). The CDR3 nucleotides are TGTGCCAGTAGTGGCGGGGCGAGGTACACCGGGGAGCTGTTTTTT. Protein sequence: CASSGGARYTGELFF.

The chain recombines TRBV6-5 with TRBJ2-3; 7 bases agree with TRBD2. Germline CDR1 reads MNHEY; CDR2 reads SVGAGI. The CDR3 consists of 15 residues. V was clipped by 8 bases and J by 0 bases; unmatched bases: 8. The CDR3 sequence is CASGAGEPSTDTQYF. For the CDR3, the DNA is TGTGCCAGCGGGGCGGGGGAACCTAGCACAGATACGCAGTATTTT.

This chain connects TRBV12-3 or TRBV12-4 to TRBJ1-3; D might be TRBD1 (5 bases). Trimming took 5 bases from V and 3 from J, leaving 11 bases between them. The CDR3 extends over 14 amino acids. The CDR3 coding sequence is TGTGCCAGCAGTGCTAAAGGGGTTGGAAACACCATATATTTT. It codes for CASSAKGVGNTIYF.

This clonotype was recorded once. This chain connects TRBV6-1 to TRBJ2-3, with a weak D call TRBD1 (6 bases). The CDR3 is made up of 16 amino acids. CDR1 is MNHNS, CDR2 SASEGT, per germline. Trimming took off 6 bases at V and 0 bases at J, with 16 bases between the two ends. CDR3 sequence reads: CASRSPLGGSTDTQYF. The CDR3 nucleotides are TGTGCCAGCAGATCTCCCCTAGGGGGAAGCACAGATACGCAGTATTTT.

The genes are TRBV18 and TRBJ1-5; 8 positions agree with TRBD1. CDR3 length: 14 amino acids. CDR1 is KGHSH, CDR2 LQKENI, per germline. J gave up 3 bases and V 4 bases, and 2 bases lay outside the gene matches. The CDR3 nucleotides read TGTGCCAGCTCACGGACAGGGTCCAATCAGCCCCAGCATTTT. This sequence encodes CASSRTGSNQPQHF.

The CDR3 sequence is CSASDRGRNEQFF. The CDR3 nucleotides are TGCAGTGCTAGTGACAGGGGGCGAAATGAGCAGTTCTTC. This sequence joins TRBV20-1 and TRBJ2-1; 10 bases are shared with TRBD1. The trim removed 3 bases at V and 7 bases at J, leaving 3 bases unmatched. From germline, CDR1 is DFQATT and CDR2 SNEGSKA (reference sequence). The CDR3 contains 13 residues.

The V and J genes are TRBV30 and TRBJ2-1; 7 positions match TRBD2. The V gene's germline CDR1 is GTSNPN and CDR2 SVGIG (reference sequence). The length of the CDR3 is 13 residues. The V segment lost 0 bases and the J segment 6 bases; nucleotides outside the gene matches: 2. CDR3 amino acids: CAWSVGGSNEQFF. As DNA, the CDR3 is TGTGCCTGGAGTGTCGGCGGGAGCAATGAGCAGTTCTTC.

The chain carries TRBV6-5 and TRBJ2-1; D remains unclear. Germline V gene data show CDR1 as MNHEY and CDR2 as SVGAGI. CDR3 length: 16 residues. Trimming took 5 bases from V and 7 from J, leaving 21 bases between them. The CDR3 loop is CASSRNDGLGSNEQFF. The CDR3 DNA sequence: TGTGCCAGCAGTCGCAACGATGGGTTGGGTTCTAATGAGCAGTTCTTC.

V is TRBV6-2 or TRBV6-3 and J is TRBJ2-2; 7 nucleotides match TRBD2. The CDR3 covers 15 residues. Germline V gene data show CDR1 as MNHEY and CDR2 as SVGEGT. The ends lost 2 bases at V and 6 bases at J; junction bases unmatched: 6. This CDR3 reads CASSYGGGLSGELFF. The CDR3 nucleotides are TGTGCCAGCAGTTACGGGGGAGGGCTCTCCGGGGAGCTGTTTTTT.

This chain joins TRBV20-1 and TRBJ2-3, with D possibly being TRBD1 (5 bases). Germline V lookup: CDR1 DFQATT, CDR2 SNEGSKA (reference sequence). Trimming took 0 bases from V and 5 from J, leaving 12 bases between them. This CDR3 has 14 amino acids. The CDR3 DNA follows: TGCAGTGCTAGAGATTCGGACAAGGGAGATACGCAGTATTTT. This sequence encodes CSARDSDKGDTQYF.